This T cell receptor (beta chain) comes out of a study of spatial heterogeneity in lung cancer. Study information: Alpha-chain sequences were detected in numbers that were consistently lower than beta-chain sequences. Raw sequencing reads included, on average, more than eight appearances of each unique TCR and UMI combination.

J gave up 4 bases and V 2 bases, and 9 bases lay outside the gene matches. CDR3 length: 16 amino acids. Per germline, CDR1 DFQATT and CDR2 SNEGSKA (reference sequence). TCRdb reanalysed the 5' RACE reads using MiXCR and keeps one entry per CDR3 protein. Among 20,000 to 25,000 distinct CDR3 sequences, approximately 4.2% were seen once, and the ten largest hold around 7%. Ten or more counts support this clonotype. Indicated time point: sample taken at primary tumor resection. The clonotype comes from a male donor with early-stage non-small cell lung cancer. The chain carries TRBV20-1 and TRBJ1-4; the match to TRBD1 covers 8 bases. The source material was PBMCs, sampled at surgery. CDR3 region: CSARPTGEYGNEKLFF. The CDR3 coding sequence is TGCAGTGCTAGACCGACAGGGGAGTATGGTAATGAAAAACTGTTTTTT.